The 17 T cell receptor beta chains in this list originate from one sample, sequenced in a study of regulatory T cells in long-lasting Graves disease. The time point here: newly diagnosed GD, antithyroid drugs for less than 3 months. From RNA extracted from PBMCs, the TCR library was made. Relying on iRepertoire HTBI primers and Arm-PCR of CDR3 regions, the team built TCR beta libraries. TCRdb analysed the multiplex PCR reads with MiXCR anew, one entry per CDR3 protein. The sample includes roughly 610,000 distinct CDR3 sequences, roughly 15% of them seen just once. These data were also filed under a second study, of T cells in Graves' hyperthyroidism and ophthalmopathy.

The material sequenced was peripheral blood mononuclear cells (PBMCs), taken at new diagnosis, from a patient treated with antithyroid drugs. The receptors were sampled from a woman aged 30 to 39 with Graves disease.

Ten or more counts support this clonotype. The J gene is TRBJ2-7, the V gene TRBV28; the match to TRBD2 covers 7 bases. The V gene's germline CDR1 is MDHEN and CDR2 SYDVKM. The CDR3 runs 17 residues. The junction had 10 bases not matched to a gene; V was cut back by 1 base and J by 1 base. The CDR3 here is CASSLYLAAGLSYEQYF. As DNA, the CDR3 is TGTGCCAGCAGTTTATACCTCGCAGCGGGATTGTCCTACGAGCAGTACTTC.

This clonotype has only a few counts. The CDR3 protein is CSARPGYEQYF. The CDR3 DNA sequence: TGCAGTGCTAGACCCGGCTACGAGCAGTACTTC. This chain links TRBV20-1 with TRBJ2-7; D not resolved. Trimming removed 2 bases from V and 3 bases from J, with 5 bases in between. Germline V gene data show CDR1 as DFQATT and CDR2 as SNEGSKA (reference sequence). The length of the CDR3 is 11 residues.

The chain uses TRBV25-1 and TRBJ1-1; D call uncertain. With 1 base removed from V and 3 bases from J, the gap between germline ends came to 12 bases. CDR1 is MGHDK and CDR2 is SYGVNS in the germline V gene. The CDR3 totals 15 residues. The CDR3 DNA reads TGTGCCAGCAGTGAATCGGTCCGGGGTTACACTGAAGCTTTCTTT. It yields the protein CASSESVRGYTEAFF.

A few counts support this clonotype. This chain uses TRBV12-3 or TRBV12-4 with TRBJ2-7; 10 bases are shared with TRBD2. CDR3 size: 14 residues. With 6 bases clipped from V and 2 bases from J, the junction kept 4 bases outside the gene matches. CDR3 DNA sequence: TGTGCCAGCAGCGTAGGGACTAGCGCCTACGAGCAGTACTTC. It encodes CASSVGTSAYEQYF.

The chain uses TRBV10-1 and TRBJ2-3; maybe TRBD2 (6 bases). The germline CDR1 and CDR2 sequences are WNHNN and SYGVQD (reference sequence). This CDR3 is built from 15 residues. Trimming removed 6 bases from V and 4 bases from J, with 17 bases in between. CDR3 sequence: CASSTNLGGADTQYF. The CDR3 nucleotides read TGCGCCAGCAGCACCAACTTGGGGGGTGCAGATACGCAGTATTTT.

This clonotype was counted at least ten times. The gene calls are TRBV2 and TRBJ2-3, with 9 bases identical to TRBD2. This CDR3 has 16 residues. Germline CDR1 is SNHLY and CDR2 is FYNNEI. V lost 7 bases to trimming and J lost 1 base; unmatched junction nucleotides: 9. The CDR3 here is CASKRRTSEGTDTQYF. Written as DNA, the CDR3 is TGTGCCAGCAAGAGGAGGACTAGCGAGGGCACAGATACGCAGTATTTT.

The sample holds many counts of this clonotype. V and J are TRBV6-2 or TRBV6-3 and TRBJ1-5, with D possibly matching TRBD1 (5 bases). Germline V gives CDR1 MNHEY, CDR2 SVGEGT. The CDR3 spans 16 residues. Between the trimmed V and J ends, which lost 4 bases and 4 bases, there was a span of 17 bases. CDR3 sequence reads: CASSSDFTGVNQPQHF. The CDR3 DNA follows: TGTGCCAGCAGTTCAGATTTCACGGGGGTTAATCAGCCCCAGCATTTT.

Many counts were recorded for this clonotype. The V gene is TRBV7-9, the J gene TRBJ1-4, with D maybe TRBD1 (6 bases). The CDR3 spans 14 residues. V lost 2 bases and J 3 bases, leaving 7 bases between the germline ends. The germline gives CDR1 SEHNR, CDR2 FQNEAQ (reference sequence). CDR3 in DNA: TGTGCCAGCAGCTTAACAGGGTCTAATGAAAAACTGTTTTTT. This sequence encodes CASSLTGSNEKLFF.

This sequence joins TRBV20-1 and TRBJ2-5; 7 bases agree with TRBD1. From germline, CDR1 is DFQATT and CDR2 SNEGSKA (reference sequence). Unmatched junction bases numbered 14, after V lost 6 bases and J lost 4 bases. The CDR3 length is 15 residues. CDR3 protein: CSAEEAGGSGETQYF. The CDR3 region has the DNA TGCAGTGCCGAGGAGGCAGGGGGTTCAGGAGAGACCCAGTACTTC.

This clonotype has more than one count but fewer than ten. The chain uses TRBV7-9 and TRBJ1-2; 7 bases match TRBD1. Germline V gene sequence: CDR1 SEHNR, CDR2 FQNEAQ (reference sequence). V dropped 4 bases and J dropped 2; count of bases not matched to a gene: 10. The CDR3 sequence is 16 residues long. The CDR3 sequence is CASSSPRTGPNYGYTF. CDR3 coding DNA: TGTGCCAGCAGCTCCCCCCGGACAGGCCCAAACTATGGCTACACCTTC.

This clonotype appeared many times. In DNA, the CDR3 is TGTGCCAGCAAGAGGGTGGATCTTGATAATTCACCCCTCCACTTT. It specifies CASKRVDLDNSPLHF. The chain carries TRBV27 and TRBJ1-6; no clear D. Deletions cut 7 bases from V and 5 bases from J, with 15 bases between. Germline loops: CDR1 MNHEY, CDR2 SMNVEV (reference sequence). CDR3 length equals 15 residues.

This clonotype has more than one count but fewer than ten. V and J are TRBV18 and TRBJ2-7; 7 bases line up with TRBD2. Germline CDR1 and CDR2: KGHSH and LQKENI. The CDR3 consists of 14 residues. Losses at the gene ends were 2 bases for V and 5 bases for J; bases not matched to a gene: 6. The CDR3 spells CASSPAAGANEQYF. The CDR3 coding sequence is TGTGCCAGCTCACCAGCGGCGGGAGCAAACGAGCAGTACTTC. The whole variable domain, remainder taken from reference TRBV18 and TRBJ2-7, is NAGVMQNPRHLVRRRGQEARLRCSPMKGHSHVYWYRQLPEEGLKFMVYLQKENIIDESGMPKERFSAEFPKEGPSILRIQQVVRGDSAAYFCASSPAAGANEQYFGPGTRLTVT.

In regard to this clonotype: A far larger clone is just one base off, so this is likely a read error. Here the CDR3 reads CASSQDKGIQYF. The CDR3 DNA is TGTGCCAGCAGCCAAGATAAGGGGATCCAGTACTTC. This chain connects TRBV2 to TRBJ2-5; weak D call: TRBD1 (5 bases). This CDR3 has 12 amino acids. V lost 6 bases to trimming and J lost 10 bases, with 15 bases between them. Germline values: CDR1 SNHLY, CDR2 FYNNEI.

This clonotype turned up a few times. The gene calls are TRBV19 and TRBJ1-5; no clear D. Germline V gene lookup returns CDR1 LNHDA and CDR2 SQIVND (reference sequence). The length of the CDR3 is 13 residues. Trimming took off 2 bases at V and 5 bases at J, with 7 bases between the two ends. The CDR3 loop is CASSIQADQPQHF. CDR3 sequence (DNA): TGTGCCAGTAGTATACAAGCCGATCAGCCCCAGCATTTT.

This clonotype was counted only a few times. This sequence joins TRBV20-1 and TRBJ2-7; perhaps D is TRBD1 or TRBD2 (5 bases each). V was clipped by 5 bases and J by 2 bases, with 22 bases between them. The CDR3 is 16 residues long. The germline V gene encodes CDR1 DFQATT and CDR2 SNEGSKA (reference sequence). The CDR3 sequence: CSAPFWAQRGTYEQYF. CDR3 sequence (DNA): TGCAGTGCTCCATTTTGGGCCCAGAGGGGCACCTACGAGCAGTACTTC.

This clonotype was recorded at least ten times. The chain is built from TRBV12-3 or TRBV12-4 and TRBJ1-4; 9 nucleotides match TRBD1. With V trimmed by 6 bases and J by 0 bases, 8 bases remained unmatched. The CDR3 extends over 17 amino acids. DNA of the CDR3: TGTGCCAGCAGCAAAGGGACAGGGAAAGCAACTAATGAAAAACTGTTTTTT. It yields the protein CASSKGTGKATNEKLFF.

The CDR3 sequence: CASSYPGTTEAFF. The CDR3 DNA follows: TGTGCCAGCAGTTATCCCGGGACAACTGAAGCTTTCTTT. The chain has TRBV6-2 or TRBV6-3 and TRBJ1-1; possible D gene TRBD1, 6 bases. The V end was cut by 3 bases, the J end by 5 bases, with 10 bases between. This CDR3 is built from 13 residues. Germline assignment: CDR1 MNHEY and CDR2 SVGEGT.